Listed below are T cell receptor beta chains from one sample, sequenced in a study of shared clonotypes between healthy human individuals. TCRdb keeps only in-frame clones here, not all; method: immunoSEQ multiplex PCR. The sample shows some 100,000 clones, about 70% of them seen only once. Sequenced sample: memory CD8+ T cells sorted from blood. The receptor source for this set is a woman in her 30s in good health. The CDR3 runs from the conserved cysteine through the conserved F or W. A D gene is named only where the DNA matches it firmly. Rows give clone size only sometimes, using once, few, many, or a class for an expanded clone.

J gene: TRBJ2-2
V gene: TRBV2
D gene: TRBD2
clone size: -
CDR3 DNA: TGTGCCAGCAGAATAATAGCGGGAGATGGCGGGGAGCTGTTTTTT
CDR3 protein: CASRIIAGDGGELFF

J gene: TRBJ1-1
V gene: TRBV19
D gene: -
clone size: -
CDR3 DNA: TGTGCCAGCCACGACACTGAAGCTTTCTTT
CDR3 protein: CASHDTEAFF

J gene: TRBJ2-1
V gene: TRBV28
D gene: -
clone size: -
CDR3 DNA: TGTGCCAGCAGTTTTTTCGGGATCTACAATGAGCAGTTCTTC
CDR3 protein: CASSFFGIYNEQFF

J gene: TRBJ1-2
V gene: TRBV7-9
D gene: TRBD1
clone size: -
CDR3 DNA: TGTGCCAGCAGCCCCTTGGGATACAGGGGCTATGGCTACACCTTC
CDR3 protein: CASSPLGYRGYGYTF

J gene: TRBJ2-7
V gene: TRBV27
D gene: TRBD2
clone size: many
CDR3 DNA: TGTGCCAGCAGTTTATCTGCTAGCGGGAGGTACGAGCAGTACTTC
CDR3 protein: CASSLSASGRYEQYF

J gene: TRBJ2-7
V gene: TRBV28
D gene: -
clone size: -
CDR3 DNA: TGTGCCAGCAGTTTATTCGGCGGCCCCAGCTCCTACGAGCAGTACTTC
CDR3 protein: CASSLFGGPSSYEQYF

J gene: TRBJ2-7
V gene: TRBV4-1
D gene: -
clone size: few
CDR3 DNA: TGCGCCAGCAGCCAAGATCGGGACTCCTACGAGCAGTACTTC
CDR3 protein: CASSQDRDSYEQYF

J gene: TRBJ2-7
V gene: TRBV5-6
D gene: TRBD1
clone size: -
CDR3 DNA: TGTGCCAGCACACGACAGGGGTTCCACGAGCAGTACTTC
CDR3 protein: CASTRQGFHEQYF

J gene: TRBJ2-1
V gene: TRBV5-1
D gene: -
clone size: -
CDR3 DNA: TGCGCCAGCAGCTTGGAGACCGCCACCTACAATGAGCAGTTCTTC
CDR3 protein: CASSLETATYNEQFF

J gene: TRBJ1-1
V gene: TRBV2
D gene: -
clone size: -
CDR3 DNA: TGTGCCAGCAGTGAACCAGGTTTGAACACTGAAGCTTTCTTT
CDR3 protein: CASSEPGLNTEAFF

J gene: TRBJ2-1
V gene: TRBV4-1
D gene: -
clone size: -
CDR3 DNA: TGCGCCAGCAGCCAAGGGGCTCTAGAGGATGAGCAGTTCTTC
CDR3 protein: CASSQGALEDEQFF

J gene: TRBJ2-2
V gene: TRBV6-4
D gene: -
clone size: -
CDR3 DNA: TGTGCCAGCAGTGCGTCGACAGACACCGGGGAGCTGTTTTTT
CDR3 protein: CASSASTDTGELFF

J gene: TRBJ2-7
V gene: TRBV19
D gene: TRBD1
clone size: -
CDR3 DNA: TGTGCCACGGGACAGGTCTACGAGCAGTACTTC
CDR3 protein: CATGQVYEQYF

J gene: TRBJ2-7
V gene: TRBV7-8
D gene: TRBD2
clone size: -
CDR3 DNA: TGTGCCAGCAGCTTAGATGTTTTCGGGGCACTAGCGGCCACCTACGAGCAGTACTTC
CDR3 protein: CASSLDVFGALAATYEQYF

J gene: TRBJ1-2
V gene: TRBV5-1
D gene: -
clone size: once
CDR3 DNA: TGCGCCAGCAGCTTGGACTCCCAAGGCCACTATGGCTACACCTTC
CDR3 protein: CASSLDSQGHYGYTF

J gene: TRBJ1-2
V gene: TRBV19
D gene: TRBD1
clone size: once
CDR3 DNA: TGTGCCAGTAGTAGGGACAGGGATGGGGACTATGGCTACACCTTC
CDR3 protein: CASSRDRDGDYGYTF

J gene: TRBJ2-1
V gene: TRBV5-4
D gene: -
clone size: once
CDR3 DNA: TGTGCCAGCAGCTTGGACAGCTACACGTACTACAATGAGCAGTTCTTC
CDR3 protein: CASSLDSYTYYNEQFF

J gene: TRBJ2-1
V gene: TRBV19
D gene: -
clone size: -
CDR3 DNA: TGTGCCAGTAGTTCTAGGGGATTCTCCTACAATGAGCAGTTCTTC
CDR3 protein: CASSSRGFSYNEQFF

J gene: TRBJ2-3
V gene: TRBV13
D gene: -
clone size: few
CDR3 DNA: TGTGCCAGCAGCCCAAACCAACCCGGTGCAGATACGCAGTATTTT
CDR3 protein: CASSPNQPGADTQYF

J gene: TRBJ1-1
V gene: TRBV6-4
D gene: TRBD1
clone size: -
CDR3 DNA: TGTGCCAGCAGCCCGGACAGGGACACTGAAGCTTTCTTT
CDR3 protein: CASSPDRDTEAFF

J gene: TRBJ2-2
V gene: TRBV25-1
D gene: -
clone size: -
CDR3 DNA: TGTGCCAGCAGTGAATCCTCCAGGAACACCGGGGAGCTGTTTTTT
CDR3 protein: CASSESSRNTGELFF

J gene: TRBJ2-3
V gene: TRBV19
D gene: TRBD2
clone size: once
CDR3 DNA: TGTGCCAGTAAAGGGACTAGCGCTACAGATACGCAGTATTTT
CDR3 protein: CASKGTSATDTQYF

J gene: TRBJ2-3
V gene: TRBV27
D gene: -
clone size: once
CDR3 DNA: TGTGCCAGCAGTTTAGTCCCTCCGACACCTCTAAGCACAGATACGCAGTATTTT
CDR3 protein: CASSLVPPTPLSTDTQYF

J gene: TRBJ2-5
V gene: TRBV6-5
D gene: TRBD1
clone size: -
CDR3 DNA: TGTGCCAGCGGACCCGGGACAGGAGTGTTTGAGCAGTACTTC
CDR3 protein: CASGPGTGVFEQYF

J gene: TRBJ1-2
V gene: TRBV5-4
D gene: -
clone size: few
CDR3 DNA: TGTGCCAGCAGCCTTGGGACCGCTAACTATGGCTACACCTTC
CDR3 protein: CASSLGTANYGYTF

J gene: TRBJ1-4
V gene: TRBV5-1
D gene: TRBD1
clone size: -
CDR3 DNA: TGCGCCAGCAGCGCCACCGGGACAGCGAATGAAAAACTGTTTTTT
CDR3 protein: CASSATGTANEKLFF

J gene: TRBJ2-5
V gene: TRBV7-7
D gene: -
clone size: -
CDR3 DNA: TGTGCCAGCAGCTCGGGGGAGAGGGAGGAGACCCAGTACTTC
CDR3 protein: CASSSGEREETQYF

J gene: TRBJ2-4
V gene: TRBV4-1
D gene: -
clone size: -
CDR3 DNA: TGCGCCAGCAGCCAAGTGGGAAGTGCCAAGGACAAAAACATTCAGTACTTC
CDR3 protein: CASSQVGSAKDKNIQYF

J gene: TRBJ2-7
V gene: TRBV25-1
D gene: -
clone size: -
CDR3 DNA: TGTGCCAGCAGTGAAGAGTTTAGTGACTACGAGCAGTACTTC
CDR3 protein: CASSEEFSDYEQYF

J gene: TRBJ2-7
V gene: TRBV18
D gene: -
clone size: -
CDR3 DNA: TGTGCCAGCTCCCCCAGTCATAATACCTACTACGAGCAGTACTTC
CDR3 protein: CASSPSHNTYYEQYF

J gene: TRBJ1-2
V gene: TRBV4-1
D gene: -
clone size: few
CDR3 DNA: TGCGCCAGCAGCCAAGTCGGGACACCTAAGGATGGCTACACCTTC
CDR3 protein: CASSQVGTPKDGYTF

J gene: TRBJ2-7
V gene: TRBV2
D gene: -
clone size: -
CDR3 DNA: TGTGCCAGCAGTGAAGCAAACGAGCAGTACTTC
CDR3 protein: CASSEANEQYF

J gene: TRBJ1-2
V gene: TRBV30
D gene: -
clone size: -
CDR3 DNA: TGTGCCTGGAGTGTAGGGGCAGGGCGAGGCTACACCTTC
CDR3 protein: CAWSVGAGRGYTF

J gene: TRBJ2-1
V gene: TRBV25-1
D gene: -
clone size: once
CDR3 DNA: TGTGCCAGCAGTGACCCTCAGGACTATACCTACAATGAGCAGTTCTTC
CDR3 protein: CASSDPQDYTYNEQFF

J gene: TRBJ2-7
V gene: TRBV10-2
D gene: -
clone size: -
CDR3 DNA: TGCGCCAGCAGCAGCTCCTACGAGCAGTACTTC
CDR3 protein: CASSSSYEQYF

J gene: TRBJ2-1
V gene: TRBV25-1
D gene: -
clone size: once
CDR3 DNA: TGTGCCAGCAGCAAGGGGCCAGGGCGGGATGAGCAGTTCTTC
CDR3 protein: CASSKGPGRDEQFF

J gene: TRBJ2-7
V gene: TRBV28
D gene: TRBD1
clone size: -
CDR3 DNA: TGTGCCAGCAGTAGGGACAGGGGGCTCTCCGAGCAGTACTTC
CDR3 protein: CASSRDRGLSEQYF

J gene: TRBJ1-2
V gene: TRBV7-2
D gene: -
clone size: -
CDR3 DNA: TGTGCCAGCAGCTCAAGCAGGGGCGGGAACTATGGCTACACCTTC
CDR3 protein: CASSSSRGGNYGYTF

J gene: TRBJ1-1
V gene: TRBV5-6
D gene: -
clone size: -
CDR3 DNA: TGTGCCAGCAGCCTAGGGACCCGGAGAGCTTTCTTT
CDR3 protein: CASSLGTRRAFF

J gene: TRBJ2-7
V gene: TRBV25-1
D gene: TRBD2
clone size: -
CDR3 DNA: TGTGCCAGCAGTGAATCTGGGACTAGCGGGAGTCATGTCCACGAGCAGTACTTC
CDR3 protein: CASSESGTSGSHVHEQYF